Below are 8 T cell receptor beta chains sequenced from a single sample in a study of blood T cells in healthy people across ages. Together with a sample-barcoded 5' primer, a J-beta primer mix was included in a second PCR lasting about 7 to 12 cycles. TCRdb redid the calling of the 5' RACE reads with MiXCR, one entry per CDR3 protein. Altogether 700,000 to 850,000 distinct CDR3 sequences are present, around 36% being singletons, with the ten largest covering roughly 13%. The sequencing sample was made of blood. Receptor source: a man younger than 35 in good health.

This chain uses TRBV7-3 with TRBJ1-5, with TRBD1 matching 7 bases. Germline CDR1 is SGHTA and CDR2 is FQGTGA. Losses at the gene ends were 0 bases for V and 6 bases for J; bases not matched to a gene: 5. There are 15 residues in the CDR3. This CDR3 is CASSLTTGQGQPQHF. The CDR3 bases are TGTGCCAGCAGCTTAACGACAGGGCAAGGTCAGCCCCAGCATTTT.

This clonotype has a handful of counts. The chain has TRBV18 and TRBJ2-1; the D gene is possibly TRBD2 (6 bases). V dropped 10 bases and J dropped 6 bases, with 16 bases sitting between them. This CDR3 comprises 13 residues. Looked up from germline, CDR1 is KGHSH and CDR2 is LQKENI. CDR3 bases: TGTGCCACCTCGAGGAGCGGGCGCAATGAGCAGTTCTTC. Translation gives CATSRSGRNEQFF.

V usage is TRBV11-2 and J usage is TRBJ2-7; D may be TRBD1 (5 bases). The CDR3 contains 15 residues. Between the trimmed V and J ends, which lost 2 bases and 4 bases, there was a span of 15 bases. Germline V gene lookup returns CDR1 SGHAT and CDR2 FQNNGV. This chain's CDR3 is CASSLWSVQAYEQYF. Written as DNA, the CDR3 is TGTGCCAGCAGCTTATGGTCGGTACAGGCGTACGAGCAGTACTTC.

With regard to this clonotype: It may be a read error: a sequence one base away is much more abundant. The chain combines TRBV18 with TRBJ2-5; D possibly corresponds to TRBD1 (5 bases). Germline V gives CDR1 KGHSH, CDR2 LQKENI. There are 15 residues in the CDR3. The CDR3 nucleotides are TGTGCCGGCTCACCACGGACAAACCTAGGAGAGACCCAGTACTTC. Amino acid sequence: CAGSPRTNLGETQYF. Variable domain in full (rest from reference TRBV18 and TRBJ2-5): NAGVMQNPRHLVRRRGQEARLRCSPMKGHSHVYWYRQLPEEGLKFMVYLQKENIIDESGMPKERFSAEFPKEGPSILRIQQVVRGDSAAYFCAGSPRTNLGETQYFGPGTRLLVL.

The chain has TRBV20-1 and TRBJ1-2; 8 positions agree with TRBD1. CDR1 DFQATT and CDR2 SNEGSKA come from the germline V gene (reference sequence). Losses at the gene ends were 0 bases for V and 7 bases for J; bases not matched to a gene: 7. CDR3 length: 14 residues. The DNA for the CDR3 is TGCAGTGCTAGAGATCGCCAGGGGGCGCGTGGCTACACCTTC. Protein sequence: CSARDRQGARGYTF.

The chain joins TRBV7-2 to TRBJ1-2, with D hard to call. CDR1 and CDR2 from the germline V gene are SGHTA and FQGNSA. The CDR3 spans 13 residues. V lost 4 bases, J lost 5 bases, and 11 bases lay in between. For the CDR3, the DNA is TGTGCCAGCAGCTCTTCAAGGGTTTATGGCTACACCTTC. The encoded protein is CASSSSRVYGYTF.

Details on this clonotype: A much larger clone sits a single nucleotide away, making a read error possible. The chain joins TRBV12-3 or TRBV12-4 to TRBJ2-5; the D gene is possibly TRBD2 (6 bases). This CDR3 region has 14 residues. Trimming cost V 1 base and J 11 bases, with 17 bases left between them. The chain's CDR3 is CASSLGGEYNEQYF. CDR3 DNA: TGTGCCAGCAGTTTAGGGGGGGAGTACAATGAGCAGTACTTC.

V and J are TRBV29-1 and TRBJ2-2, with D tentatively TRBD1 (6 bases). Germline V CDR1 and CDR2: SQVTM, ANQGSEA. The V gene lost 6 bases and the J gene lost 1 base, with 15 bases spanning the gap. The CDR3 is 15 residues long. The CDR3 sequence: CSVGKGQLNTGELFF. The CDR3 region has the DNA TGCAGCGTAGGAAAGGGACAATTGAACACCGGGGAGCTGTTTTTT.